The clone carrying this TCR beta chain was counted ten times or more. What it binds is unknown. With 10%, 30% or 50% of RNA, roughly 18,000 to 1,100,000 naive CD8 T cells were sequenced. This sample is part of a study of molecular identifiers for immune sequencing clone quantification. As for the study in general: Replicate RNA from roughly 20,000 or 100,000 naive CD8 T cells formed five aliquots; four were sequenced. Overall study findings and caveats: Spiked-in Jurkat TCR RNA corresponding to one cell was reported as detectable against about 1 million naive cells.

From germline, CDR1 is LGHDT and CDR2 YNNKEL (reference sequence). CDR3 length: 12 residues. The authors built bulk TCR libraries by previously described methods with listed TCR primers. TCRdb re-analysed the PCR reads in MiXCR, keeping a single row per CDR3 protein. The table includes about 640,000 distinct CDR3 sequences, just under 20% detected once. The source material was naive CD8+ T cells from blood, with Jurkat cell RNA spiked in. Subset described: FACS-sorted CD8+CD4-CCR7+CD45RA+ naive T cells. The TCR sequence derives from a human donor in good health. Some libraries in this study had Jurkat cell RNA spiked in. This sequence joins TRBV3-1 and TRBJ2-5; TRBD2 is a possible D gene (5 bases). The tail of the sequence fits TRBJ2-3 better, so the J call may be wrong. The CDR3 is CASSGLRGTQYF. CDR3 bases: TGTGCCAGCAGCGGACTCCGTGGTACGCAGTATTTT.